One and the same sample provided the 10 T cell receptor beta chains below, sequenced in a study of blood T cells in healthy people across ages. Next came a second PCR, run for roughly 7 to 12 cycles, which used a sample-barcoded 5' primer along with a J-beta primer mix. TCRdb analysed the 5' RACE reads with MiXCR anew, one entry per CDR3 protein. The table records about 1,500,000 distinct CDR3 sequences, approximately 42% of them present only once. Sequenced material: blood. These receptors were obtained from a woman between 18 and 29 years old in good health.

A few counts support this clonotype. Here the CDR3 reads CAIMGLAGGRDTQYF. For the CDR3, the DNA is TGTGCCATCATGGGGCTAGCGGGGGGGCGCGATACGCAGTATTTT. V and J are TRBV10-3 and TRBJ2-3; 12 bases align to TRBD2. Germline V gene lookup returns CDR1 ENHRY and CDR2 SYGVKD. Unmatched junction bases numbered 8, after V lost 7 bases and J lost 6 bases. This CDR3 contains 15 residues.

The CDR3 loop is CSAEKQHGPTNEKLFF. The DNA for the CDR3 is TGCAGTGCCGAGAAACAGCATGGGCCAACTAATGAAAAACTGTTTTTT. The gene calls are TRBV20-1 and TRBJ1-4, with unresolved D. Germline-derived CDR1 and CDR2 are DFQATT and SNEGSKA (reference sequence). This CDR3 is 16 amino acids long. Between the trimmed V and J ends, which lost 6 bases and 0 bases, there was a span of 17 bases.

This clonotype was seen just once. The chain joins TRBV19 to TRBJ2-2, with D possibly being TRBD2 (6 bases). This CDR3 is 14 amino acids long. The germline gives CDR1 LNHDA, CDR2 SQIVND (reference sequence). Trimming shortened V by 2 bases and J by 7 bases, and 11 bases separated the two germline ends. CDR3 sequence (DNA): TGTGCCAGTAGTATAAGGAGGGGTGTCGGGGAGCTGTTTTTT. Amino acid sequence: CASSIRRGVGELFF.

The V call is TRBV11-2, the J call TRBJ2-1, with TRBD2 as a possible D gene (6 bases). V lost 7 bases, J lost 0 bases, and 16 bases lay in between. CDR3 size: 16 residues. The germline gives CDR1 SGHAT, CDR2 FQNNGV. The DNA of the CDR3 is TGTGCCAGCACCCATGGCGTGGGGGGCTCCTACAATGAGCAGTTCTTC. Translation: CASTHGVGGSYNEQFF.

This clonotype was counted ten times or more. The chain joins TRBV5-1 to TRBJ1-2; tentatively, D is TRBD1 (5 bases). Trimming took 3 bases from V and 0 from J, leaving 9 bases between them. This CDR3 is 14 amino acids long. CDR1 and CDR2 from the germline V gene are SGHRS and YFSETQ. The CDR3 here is CASSSGEANYGYTF. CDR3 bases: TGCGCCAGCAGCTCGGGGGAGGCTAACTATGGCTACACCTTC.

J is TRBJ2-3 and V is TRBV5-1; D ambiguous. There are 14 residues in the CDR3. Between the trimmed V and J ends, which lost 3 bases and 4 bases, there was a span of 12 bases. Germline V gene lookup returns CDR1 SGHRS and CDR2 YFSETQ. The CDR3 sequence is CASSWQDASDTQYF. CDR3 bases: TGCGCCAGCAGCTGGCAGGACGCATCAGATACGCAGTATTTT.

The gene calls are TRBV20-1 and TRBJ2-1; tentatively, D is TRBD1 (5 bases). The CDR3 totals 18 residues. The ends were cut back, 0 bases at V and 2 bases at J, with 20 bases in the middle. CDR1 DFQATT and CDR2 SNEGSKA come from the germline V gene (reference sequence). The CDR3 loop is CSAREYKSGAKTYNEQFF. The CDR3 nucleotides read TGCAGTGCTAGAGAATATAAGTCTGGGGCGAAAACCTACAATGAGCAGTTCTTC.

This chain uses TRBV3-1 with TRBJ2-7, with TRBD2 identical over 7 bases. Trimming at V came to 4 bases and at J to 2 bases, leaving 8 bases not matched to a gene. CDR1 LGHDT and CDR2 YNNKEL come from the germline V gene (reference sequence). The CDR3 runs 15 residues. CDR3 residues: CASSPLGGRAYEQYF. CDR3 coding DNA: TGTGCCAGCAGCCCCTTGGGAGGGAGGGCCTACGAGCAGTACTTC.

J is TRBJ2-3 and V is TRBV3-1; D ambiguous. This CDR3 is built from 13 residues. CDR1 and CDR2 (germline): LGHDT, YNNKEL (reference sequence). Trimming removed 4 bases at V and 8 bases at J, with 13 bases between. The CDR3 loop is CASSPGGVSTQYF. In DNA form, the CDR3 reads TGTGCCAGCAGCCCAGGTGGAGTAAGTACGCAGTATTTT.

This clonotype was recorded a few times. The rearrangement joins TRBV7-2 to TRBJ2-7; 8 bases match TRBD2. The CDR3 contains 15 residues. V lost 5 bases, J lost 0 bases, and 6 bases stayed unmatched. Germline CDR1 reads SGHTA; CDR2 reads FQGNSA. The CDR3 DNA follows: TGTGCCAGCAGCCGAAGCGGGAGCCTCTCCTACGAGCAGTACTTC. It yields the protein CASSRSGSLSYEQYF.